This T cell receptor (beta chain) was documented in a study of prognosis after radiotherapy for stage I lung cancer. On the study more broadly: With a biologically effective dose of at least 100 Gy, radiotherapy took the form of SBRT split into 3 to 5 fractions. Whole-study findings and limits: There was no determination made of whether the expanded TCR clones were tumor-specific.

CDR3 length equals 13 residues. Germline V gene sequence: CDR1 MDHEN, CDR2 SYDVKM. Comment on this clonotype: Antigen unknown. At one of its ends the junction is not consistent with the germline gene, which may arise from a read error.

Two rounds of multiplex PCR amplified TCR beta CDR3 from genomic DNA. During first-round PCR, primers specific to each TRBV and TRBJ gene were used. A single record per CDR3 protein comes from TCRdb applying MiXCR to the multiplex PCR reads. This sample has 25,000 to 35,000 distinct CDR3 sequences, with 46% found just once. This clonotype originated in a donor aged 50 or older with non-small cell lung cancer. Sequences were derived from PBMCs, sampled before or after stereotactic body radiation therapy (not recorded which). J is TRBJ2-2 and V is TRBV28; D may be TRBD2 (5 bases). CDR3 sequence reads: CVSGPPMVGELFF. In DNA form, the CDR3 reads TGTGTCAGCGGCCCCCCCATGGTAGGGGAGCTGTTTTTT. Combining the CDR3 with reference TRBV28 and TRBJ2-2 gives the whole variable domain DVKVTQSSRYLVKRTGEKVFLECVQDMDHENMFWYRQDPGLGLRLIYFSYDVKMKEKGDIPEGYSVSREKKERFSLILESASTNQTSMYLCVSGPPMVGELFFGEGSRLTVL.